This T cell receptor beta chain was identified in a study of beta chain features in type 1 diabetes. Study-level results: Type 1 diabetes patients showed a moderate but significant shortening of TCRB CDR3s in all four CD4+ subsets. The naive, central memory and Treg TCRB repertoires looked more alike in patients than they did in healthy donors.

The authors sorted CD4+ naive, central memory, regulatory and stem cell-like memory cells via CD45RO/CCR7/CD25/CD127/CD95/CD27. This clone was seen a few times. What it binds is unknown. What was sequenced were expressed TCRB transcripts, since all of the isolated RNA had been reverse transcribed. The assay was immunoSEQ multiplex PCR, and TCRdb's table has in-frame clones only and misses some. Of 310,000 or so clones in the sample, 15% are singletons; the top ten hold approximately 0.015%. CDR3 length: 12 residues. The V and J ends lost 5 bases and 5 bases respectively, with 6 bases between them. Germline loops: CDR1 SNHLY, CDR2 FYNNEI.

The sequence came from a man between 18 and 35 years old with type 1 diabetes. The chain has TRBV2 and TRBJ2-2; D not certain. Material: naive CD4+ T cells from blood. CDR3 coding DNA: TGTGCCAGCAGTTCTATGACCGGGGAGCTGTTTTTT. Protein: CASSSMTGELFF.